This TCR beta chain came from a study of T cell responses to AZD1222 COVID-19 vaccine. Overall study results and limits: Epitopes outside B.1.351 and B.1.1.7 mutated regions reportedly drew nearly half of spike TCRs.

Remarks on this clone: What it binds is not known. The sample holds other DNA sequences that translate to the same CDR3.

V lost 2 bases, J lost 0 bases, and 9 bases lay in between. The CDR3 spans 16 residues. Germline assignment: CDR1 SGHRS and CDR2 YFSETQ. Generated by immunoSEQ multiplex PCR, the TCRdb table keeps only in-frame clones and is missing some. The sample carries around 100,000 clones, approximately 87% recorded once. Specimen: peripheral blood, collected on day 0 of MenACWY control vaccination. The sequence derives from an adult in good health. The J gene is TRBJ1-6, the V gene TRBV5-1, with D unclear. This CDR3 reads CASSFGQSSYNSPLHF. The CDR3 coding sequence is TGCGCCAGCAGCTTCGGTCAGAGCTCCTATAATTCACCCCTCCACTTT.